These T cell receptor beta chains were read from a single sample in a study of CD8 T cells in Susac syndrome. From the immunoSEQ multiplex PCR reads, TCRdb called clonotypes with MiXCR, one entry per CDR3 protein. The profile shows about 400,000 distinct CDR3 sequences, 75% to 90% of them singletons. The sequencing sample was made of CD8+ T cells from PBMCs. The receptor source for this set is a human donor with multiple sclerosis. Both conserved end residues are part of each CDR3. Fields, in order: clone size, D gene, V gene, J gene, CDR3 protein, CDR3 DNA. A D gene is named only where the DNA matches it firmly. Rows give clone size only sometimes, using once, few, many, or a class for an expanded clone.

>-|-|TRBV29-1|TRBJ2-1
CSVDSGVTEQFF
TGCAGCGTTGATTCGGGAGTTACTGAGCAGTTCTTC
>-|-|TRBV2|TRBJ2-5
CASSERWWETQYF
TGTGCCAGCAGTGAACGTTGGTGGGAGACCCAGTACTTC
>-|-|TRBV5-5|TRBJ1-1
CASSWEPLNTEAFF
TGTGCCAGCAGCTGGGAGCCATTGAACACTGAAGCTTTCTTT
>-|-|TRBV20-1|TRBJ2-7
CSVPVGYEQYF
TGCAGTGTTCCAGTGGGCTACGAGCAGTACTTC
>-|-|TRBV7-9|TRBJ2-7
CASSLGGASTYEQYF
TGTGCCAGCAGCTTAGGAGGGGCGTCGACCTACGAGCAGTACTTC
>-|-|TRBV28|TRBJ1-3
CASTEGNTIYF
TGTGCCAGCACCGAGGGAAACACCATATATTTT
>few|TRBD1|TRBV27|TRBJ1-1
CASSLGQANTEAFF
TGTGCCAGCAGTCTCGGACAGGCGAACACTGAAGCTTTCTTT
>-|TRBD2|TRBV7-8|TRBJ2-5
CATRSGTETQYF
TGTGCCACCCGTAGCGGGACAGAGACCCAGTACTTC
>-|-|TRBV30|TRBJ2-7
CAWSVSSYEQYF
TGTGCCTGGAGTGTCTCCTCCTACGAGCAGTACTTC
>-|TRBD2|TRBV6-1|TRBJ2-1
CASSGSGGAYNEQFF
TGTGCCAGCAGTGGTAGCGGGGGGGCCTACAATGAGCAGTTCTTC
>-|TRBD1|TRBV28|TRBJ2-1
CASSLSGTVNEQFF
TGTGCCAGCAGTTTATCAGGGACAGTCAATGAGCAGTTCTTC
>-|-|TRBV5-1|TRBJ1-1
CASSLGRFQDTEAFF
TGCGCCAGCAGCTTAGGGCGGTTTCAAGACACTGAAGCTTTCTTT
>-|TRBD2|TRBV3-1|TRBJ2-1
CASSQDLSGGYYNEQFF
TGTGCCAGCAGCCAAGATCTTAGCGGGGGGTACTACAATGAGCAGTTCTTC
>-|-|TRBV11-2|TRBJ1-6
CASSLNAGNSPLHF
TGTGCCAGCAGCTTAAACGCAGGGAATTCACCCCTCCACTTT
>-|-|TRBV11-2|TRBJ1-2
CASSSVYYGYTF
TGTGCCAGCAGCTCAGTATACTATGGCTACACCTTC
>-|-|TRBV2|TRBJ2-7
CASSPTSTYEQYF
TGTGCCAGCAGCCCAACTTCGACCTACGAGCAGTACTTC
>-|-|TRBV12-5|TRBJ1-5
CASGLNWANQPQHF
TGTGCTAGTGGCCTAAATTGGGCTAATCAGCCCCAGCATTTT
>-|TRBD2|TRBV6-1|TRBJ2-7
CASSGGLAGYEQYF
TGTGCCAGCAGTGGAGGACTAGCGGGGTACGAGCAGTACTTC
>-|-|TRBV27|TRBJ1-5
CASSLGGAFNQPQHF
TGTGCCAGCAGTTTAGGGGGGGCGTTTAATCAGCCCCAGCATTTT
>-|TRBD1|TRBV20-1|TRBJ1-1
CSASSVDRVTEAFF
TGCAGTGCTAGCAGTGTTGACAGGGTAACTGAAGCTTTCTTT
>-|-|TRBV28|TRBJ2-3
CASTPGGADTQYF
TGTGCCAGCACCCCTGGGGGTGCAGATACGCAGTATTTT
>-|TRBD1|TRBV6-1|TRBJ1-2
CASSPEQGDRPVNYGYTF
TGTGCCAGCAGTCCTGAACAGGGGGACAGGCCAGTCAACTATGGCTACACCTTC
>-|TRBD1|TRBV7-9|TRBJ1-5
CASSWDREYNQPQHF
TGTGCCAGCAGTTGGGACAGAGAGTACAATCAGCCCCAGCATTTT
>-|-|TRBV27|TRBJ1-2
CASSPNSNKADYGYTF
TGTGCCAGCAGTCCCAACTCGAATAAAGCGGACTATGGCTACACCTTC
>-|TRBD2|TRBV6-1|TRBJ2-1
CASSLLAESSYNEQFF
TGTGCCAGCAGTCTCCTAGCGGAGAGCTCCTACAATGAGCAGTTCTTC
>-|-|TRBV5-1|TRBJ1-1
CASQGGGSTEAFF
TGCGCCAGCCAAGGAGGGGGGAGCACTGAAGCTTTCTTT
>-|TRBD2|TRBV28|TRBJ2-1
CASSGLAGDNEQFF
TGTGCCAGCAGTGGACTAGCGGGGGACAATGAGCAGTTCTTC
>-|-|TRBV6-5|TRBJ2-1
CASSVGQINEQFF
TGTGCCAGCAGCGTAGGACAAATCAATGAGCAGTTCTTC
>-|-|TRBV27|TRBJ2-7
CASSFRDTTYEQYF
TGTGCCAGCAGTTTCAGGGACACCACCTACGAGCAGTACTTC
>-|TRBD2|TRBV28|TRBJ2-3
CASTNSRDYLTDTQYF
TGTGCCAGCACAAATAGCCGGGACTACCTCACAGATACGCAGTATTTT
>few|TRBD2|TRBV20-1|TRBJ2-1
CSAPQPPQAGANEQFF
TGCAGTGCTCCACAGCCCCCCCAAGCGGGGGCCAATGAGCAGTTCTTC
>-|-|TRBV9|TRBJ2-3
CASSVAFTDYTDTQYF
TGTGCCAGCAGCGTAGCTTTTACGGACTACACAGATACGCAGTATTTT
>-|TRBD1|TRBV6-4|TRBJ1-2
CASSDSTGGNGYTF
TGTGCCAGCAGTGACTCGACAGGGGGCAATGGCTACACCTTC
>-|TRBD2|TRBV7-9|TRBJ2-1
CASSFLAGDSGNEQFF
TGTGCCAGCAGCTTTCTAGCGGGAGATTCGGGAAATGAGCAGTTCTTC
>-|-|TRBV19|TRBJ2-2
CASRWDTGELFF
TGTGCCTCTCGGTGGGACACCGGGGAGCTGTTTTTT
>-|-|TRBV6-1|TRBJ2-7
CASSWTLDYEQYF
TGTGCCAGCAGCTGGACCCTGGACTACGAGCAGTACTTC
>-|-|TRBV4-1|TRBJ2-7
CASSQGVIYEQYF
TGCGCCAGCAGCCAAGGGGTCATCTACGAGCAGTACTTC
>-|-|TRBV29-1|TRBJ2-1
CSVEPVAGFSSYNEQFF
TGCAGCGTTGAACCCGTGGCGGGGTTTAGCTCCTACAATGAGCAGTTCTTC
>few|-|TRBV7-8|TRBJ2-7
CASSVGGPTYEQYF
TGTGCCAGCAGCGTGGGGGGGCCCACCTACGAGCAGTACTTC
>-|-|TRBV27|TRBJ2-7
CASTFGYEQYF
TGTGCCAGCACCTTTGGGTACGAGCAGTACTTC
>-|TRBD1|TRBV30|TRBJ2-7
CAWSVRDSSYEQYF
TGTGCCTGGAGTGTAAGGGACAGCTCCTACGAGCAGTACTTC
>-|-|TRBV5-6|TRBJ1-2
CASSLSRGSEDGYTF
TGTGCCAGCAGCTTGTCCAGGGGAAGTGAGGATGGCTACACCTTC
>-|-|TRBV28|TRBJ2-1
CASGALYNEQFF
TGTGCCAGCGGAGCCTTATACAATGAGCAGTTCTTC
>-|-|TRBV7-2|TRBJ2-3
CASSPYSTPTGTQYF
TGTGCCAGCAGCCCCTACTCTACGCCCACAGGTACGCAGTATTTT
>-|-|TRBV7-9|TRBJ1-1
CASSPGPPRFHGTEAFF
TGTGCCAGCAGCCCAGGGCCCCCTCGATTCCACGGCACTGAAGCTTTCTTT
>-|-|TRBV11-2|TRBJ1-1
CASSPWDTASKGTEAFF
TGTGCCAGCAGCCCCTGGGACACCGCCTCAAAAGGGACTGAAGCTTTCTTT
>-|-|TRBV5-4|TRBJ2-1
CASSFPPQREQFF
TGTGCCAGCAGCTTTCCCCCCCAGCGTGAGCAGTTCTTC
>-|TRBD2|TRBV19|TRBJ2-1
CASRAAGDFTEQFF
TGTGCCAGTAGGGCAGCGGGAGACTTCACTGAGCAGTTCTTC
>-|-|TRBV29-1|TRBJ2-5
CSVEGLSGETQYF
TGCAGCGTTGAAGGGCTCTCGGGGGAGACCCAGTACTTC
>-|-|TRBV5-1|TRBJ2-1
CASSLVAPGQDEQFF
TGCGCCAGCAGCTTGGTGGCACCGGGGCAGGATGAGCAGTTCTTC
>-|-|TRBV19|TRBJ1-2
CASSARPTDAFGYTF
TGTGCCAGTAGTGCCCGACCGACAGATGCCTTCGGCTACACCTTC